Described below is a single T cell receptor (beta chain) sequence and its context. Under the authors' procedure: Researchers report that nucleated cell counts were estimated from reference gene primer amplification. The method was immunoSEQ multiplex PCR; TCRdb's version includes in-frame clones alone and lacks a portion of them. D and trimming come from the DNA, and the V and J calls and clone size come from that table. Counted here are 200,000 to 250,000 clones, 80% to 90% occurring once; the ten biggest clones make up 7.5% to 8%. This sample stems from a study of blood T cell repertoires in COVID-19. Study details: Acute and convalescent COVID-19 samples came from the United States, Italy and Spain.

One Seattle source followed patients from active infection through their disease course. Trimming at V came to 3 bases and at J to 6 bases, leaving 9 bases not matched to a gene. Germline CDR1 reads MNHNY; CDR2 reads SVGAGI (reference sequence). The CDR3 extends over 15 amino acids. This rearrangement joins TRBV6-6 to TRBJ1-1, with 8 nucleotides matching TRBD1. The sequenced material came from peripheral blood. This sequence originates from an elderly woman with COVID-19, enrolled during active disease. In DNA form, the CDR3 reads TGTGCCAGCAGTTATTCCGGGACAGGAATCGCTGAAGCTTTCTTT. Translation gives CASSYSGTGIAEAFF.